Below are 29 T cell receptor beta chains sequenced from a single sample in a study of long-term antiretroviral therapy in people with HIV. With survey level as its setting, the immunoSEQ assay was v3.0. Only in-frame clones appear in the TCRdb table, and some are missing; sequencing was by immunoSEQ multiplex PCR. The data show over 35,000 clones, 75% to 90% seen once. Here the sequenced sample was unsorted PBMCs, taken just before starting antiretroviral therapy. These TCRs come from a woman under 30 with HIV.

The J gene is TRBJ2-5, the V gene TRBV18, with 10 bases fitting TRBD1. The J call may be wrong; the DNA end is better matched by TRBJ2-7. Per germline, CDR1 KGHSH and CDR2 LQKENI. CDR3 length equals 14 residues. This CDR3 is CASSPLGQGDEQYF. The CDR3 DNA reads TGTGCCAGCTCCCCCCTAGGACAGGGGGACGAGCAGTACTTC.

This chain connects TRBV30 to TRBJ1-4; maybe TRBD1 (6 bases). Trimming took 2 bases from V and 8 from J, leaving 15 bases between them. There are 14 residues in the CDR3. The V gene's germline CDR1 is GTSNPN and CDR2 SVGIG (reference sequence). The CDR3 coding sequence is TGTGCCTGGAGTACAGGGTGTCCGGGGGAAAAACTGTTTTTT. It specifies CAWSTGCPGEKLFF.

The genes are TRBV12-5 and TRBJ2-3, with 11 bases that match TRBD2. V shed 10 bases and J 4 bases; nucleotides not matched to a gene: 10. In germline, CDR1 is LGHNT, CDR2 FRNRAP. The CDR3 loop spans 15 amino acids. CDR3 in DNA: TGTGCTAAAGGCCCTAGCGGGAGGAAGTCAGATACGCAGTATTTT. This codes for CAKGPSGRKSDTQYF.

The chain combines TRBV10-3 with TRBJ2-7; TRBD2 matches at 10 bases. CDR3 length: 14 amino acids. Looked up from germline, CDR1 is ENHRY and CDR2 is SYGVKD. V shed 5 bases and J 3 bases; nucleotides not matched to a gene: 4. This CDR3 reads CAISLAGAIYEQYF. The CDR3 coding sequence is TGTGCCATCAGTCTAGCGGGAGCGATCTACGAGCAGTACTTC.

This sequence joins TRBV2 and TRBJ1-3; weak D call: TRBD1 (6 bases). CDR1 SNHLY and CDR2 FYNNEI come from the germline V gene. Trimming shortened V by 6 bases and J by 1 base, and 16 bases separated the two germline ends. The CDR3 length is 16 residues. CDR3 sequence reads: CASSPSGGWSGNTIYF. CDR3 coding DNA: TGTGCCAGCAGCCCCAGCGGGGGCTGGTCTGGAAACACCATATATTTT.

This clone occurred once. The chain recombines TRBV9 with TRBJ2-2, with TRBD1 as a possible D gene (6 bases). The CDR3 spans 15 residues. The V end lost 4 bases, the J end lost 5 bases, and 15 bases lay between the germline ends. Germline values: CDR1 SGDLS, CDR2 YYNGEE. CDR3 residues: CASSLTVGGTGELFF. Written as DNA, the CDR3 is TGTGCCAGCAGCCTTACCGTAGGGGGAACCGGGGAGCTGTTTTTT.

The CDR3 DNA follows: TGTGCCAGCAGCTTAGTTTGGAGGGCAAACACTGAAGCTTTCTTT. It specifies CASSLVWRANTEAFF. The gene calls are TRBV11-2 and TRBJ1-1; no clear D gene. Trimming cost V 1 base and J 2 bases, with 11 bases left between them. The CDR3 runs 15 residues. The V gene's germline CDR1 is SGHAT and CDR2 FQNNGV.

The chain uses TRBV6-5 and TRBJ2-3; 9 bases are a match to TRBD2. V trimming: 4 bases; J trimming: 6 bases; junction bases outside the gene matches: 11. The CDR3 covers 16 residues. Germline V CDR1 and CDR2: MNHEY, SVGAGI. CDR3 sequence reads: CASSSREGKQTDTQYF. Written as DNA, the CDR3 is TGTGCCAGCAGTTCGCGGGAGGGCAAGCAAACCGATACGCAGTATTTT.

V usage is TRBV6-4 and J usage is TRBJ1-1; tentative D call: TRBD1 (5 bases). CDR3 size: 16 residues. CDR1 is MRHNA, CDR2 SNTAGT, per germline. Trimming removed 4 bases at V and 3 bases at J, with 18 bases between. CDR3 residues: CASSVSGEGPHTEAFF. The CDR3 nucleotides are TGTGCCAGCAGTGTTTCGGGGGAGGGTCCCCACACTGAAGCTTTCTTT.

The chain recombines TRBV2 with TRBJ1-2; the D is unclear. In germline, CDR1 is SNHLY, CDR2 FYNNEI. Trimming pared 2 bases from V and 10 bases from J, leaving 11 bases between. CDR3 length: 12 residues. CDR3 region: CASSESPVSYTF. CDR3 in DNA: TGTGCCAGCAGTGAATCTCCTGTGTCCTACACCTTC.

CDR3 nucleotides: TGTGCCAGCAGCTTTATTCAGACAGATACGCAGTATTTT. Its translation: CASSFIQTDTQYF. This chain joins TRBV7-9 and TRBJ2-3, with D unclear. CDR1 is SEHNR, CDR2 FQNEAQ, per germline (reference sequence). The V end lost 3 bases, the J end lost 3 bases, and 7 bases lay between the germline ends. This CDR3 spans 13 amino acids.

The chain carries TRBV6-5 and TRBJ1-4, with D maybe TRBD1 (6 bases). Germline V gene lookup returns CDR1 MNHEY and CDR2 SVGAGI. CDR3 length: 14 amino acids. V lost 5 bases, J lost 8 bases, and 15 bases lay in between. This CDR3 is CASSRDTRGEKLFF. The CDR3 DNA follows: TGTGCCAGCAGTAGGGACACCCGCGGGGAAAAACTGTTTTTT.

V gene TRBV6-1 combines with J gene TRBJ2-7; either TRBD1 or TRBD2 may fit D (5 bases each). Germline values: CDR1 MNHNS, CDR2 SASEGT. CDR3 size: 14 residues. The germline V and J ends were trimmed by 4 bases and 2 bases, with 12 bases remaining between them. CDR3 nucleotides: TGTGCCAGCAGTGTGGGACGGAGACCCTACGAGCAGTACTTC. It translates to CASSVGRRPYEQYF.

This clone came up once. The rearrangement uses TRBV7-2 and TRBJ1-5, with D possibly TRBD1 on 5 matching bases. Trimming stripped 1 base from V and 2 bases from J, with 12 bases between. The CDR3 length is 16 residues. The V gene's germline CDR1 is SGHTA and CDR2 FQGNSA. The CDR3 DNA follows: TGTGCCAGCAGCTTAGGGAGTGGGGGAGGCAATCAGCCCCAGCATTTT. It is translated as CASSLGSGGGNQPQHF.

This clone was detected only a few times. The chain links TRBV7-2 to TRBJ2-7; 7 bases fit TRBD1. The CDR3 runs to 14 residues. Per germline, CDR1 SGHTA and CDR2 FQGNSA. With 4 bases clipped from V and 6 bases from J, the junction kept 9 bases outside the gene matches. This CDR3 reads CASSYRGPVLEQYF. The DNA of the CDR3 is TGTGCCAGCAGCTACAGGGGCCCCGTGCTCGAGCAGTACTTC.

The chain joins TRBV28 to TRBJ2-6; D call uncertain. Trimming pared 6 bases from V and 4 bases from J, leaving 16 bases between. The germline V gene has CDR1 MDHEN and CDR2 SYDVKM. The CDR3 length is 16 residues. The CDR3 spells CASSRDSPAGANVLTF. CDR3 DNA: TGTGCCAGCAGCCGCGACTCGCCTGCGGGGGCCAACGTCCTGACTTTC.

The CDR3 reads CASSLGLGGNQPQHF. The CDR3 DNA follows: TGTGCCAGCAGCCTAGGTTTGGGGGGGAATCAGCCCCAGCATTTT. The gene calls are TRBV28 and TRBJ1-5, with a weak D call TRBD1 (5 bases). The CDR3 spans 15 residues. Germline CDR1 is MDHEN and CDR2 is SYDVKM. The V gene lost 6 bases and the J gene lost 4 bases, with 16 bases spanning the gap.

This chain connects TRBV25-1 to TRBJ1-4; weak D call: TRBD1 (5 bases). The CDR3 is made up of 12 amino acids. V was clipped by 5 bases and J by 8 bases, with 9 bases between them. In germline, CDR1 is MGHDK, CDR2 SYGVNS. CDR3 in amino acids: CASSLGDEKLFF. The CDR3 coding sequence is TGTGCCAGCAGTCTAGGGGACGAAAAACTGTTTTTT. The full variable domain, rest sourced from reference TRBV25-1 and TRBJ1-4, is EADIYQTPRYLVIGTGKKITLECSQTMGHDKMYWYQQDPGMELHLIHYSYGVNSTEKGDLSSESTVSRIRTEHFPLTLESARPSHTSQYLCASSLGDEKLFFGSGTQLSVL.

J is TRBJ1-1 and V is TRBV5-6; D gene uncertain. The CDR3 runs 14 residues. Per germline, CDR1 SGHDT and CDR2 YYEEEE. Between the trimmed V and J ends, which lost 1 base and 3 bases, there was a span of 10 bases. CDR3 sequence: CASSLLLEDTEAFF. For the CDR3, the DNA is TGTGCCAGCAGCTTGCTATTAGAAGACACTGAAGCTTTCTTT. The full variable domain, completed using reference TRBV5-6 and TRBJ1-1, is DAGVTQSPTHLIKTRGQQVTLRCSPKSGHDTVSWYQQALGQGPQFIFQYYEEEERQRGNFPDRFSGHQFPNYSSELNVNALLLGDSALYLCASSLLLEDTEAFFGQGTRLTVV.

This chain joins TRBV5-6 and TRBJ2-1; 11 bases align to TRBD2. Germline values: CDR1 SGHDT, CDR2 YYEEEE. With 2 bases clipped from V and 4 bases from J, the junction kept 5 bases outside the gene matches. The CDR3 extends over 16 amino acids. The CDR3 region is CASSLPGLAVYNEQFF. The CDR3 bases are TGTGCCAGCAGCTTACCGGGACTAGCGGTTTACAATGAGCAGTTCTTC.

This chain links TRBV28 with TRBJ1-2; perhaps TRBD1 as D (5 bases). Germline-derived CDR1 and CDR2 are MDHEN and SYDVKM. V lost 5 bases, J lost 5 bases, and 15 bases lay in between. This CDR3 has 14 residues. CDR3 residues: CASSPPGRGYGYTF. The CDR3 coding sequence is TGTGCCAGCAGTCCCCCGGGAAGGGGTTATGGCTACACCTTC.

Only one count was recorded for this clone. V and J are TRBV29-1 and TRBJ2-7; 7 nucleotides agree with TRBD2. The CDR3 contains 15 residues. J was trimmed by 6 bases and V by 5 bases; bases with no gene match: 16. Germline V gene data show CDR1 as SQVTM and CDR2 as ANQGSEA. CDR3 residues: CSVWSRSREFSEQYF. DNA for the CDR3: TGCAGCGTTTGGTCCCGTTCGCGGGAGTTCTCCGAGCAGTACTTC.

V gene TRBV27 combines with J gene TRBJ2-7, with D unclear. CDR3 length equals 15 residues. Trimming left V 5 bases short and J 0 bases short, with 14 bases between. Per the germline V gene, CDR1 is MNHEY and CDR2 is SMNVEV (reference sequence). CDR3 protein: CASSPSQWSSYEQYF. The CDR3 coding sequence is TGTGCCAGCAGTCCCTCCCAGTGGAGCTCCTACGAGCAGTACTTC.

The genes are TRBV2 and TRBJ2-7; 7 bases map to TRBD2. Germline CDR1 SNHLY, CDR2 FYNNEI. CDR3 length: 14 amino acids. Trimming cost V 3 bases and J 5 bases; bases outside gene matches: 7. For the CDR3, the DNA is TGTGCCAGCAGTGACACGGTGGGGAGGGACGAGCAGTACTTC. It translates to CASSDTVGRDEQYF.

The chain combines TRBV10-3 with TRBJ2-2, with 10 bases matching TRBD1. With V trimmed by 0 bases and J by 6 bases, 4 bases remained unmatched. The CDR3 is 16 amino acids. Germline V gives CDR1 ENHRY, CDR2 SYGVKD. The CDR3: CAISESGGQGSGELFF. CDR3 nucleotide sequence: TGTGCCATCAGTGAGTCGGGGGGACAGGGGTCCGGGGAGCTGTTTTTT.

The CDR3 DNA follows: TGCGCCAGCAGCTTGGCCGGGACTAGCGGGAGGGGCACCGGGGAGCTGTTTTTT. Its protein is CASSLAGTSGRGTGELFF. The rearrangement uses TRBV5-1 and TRBJ2-2; 16 bases fit TRBD2. The length of the CDR3 is 18 residues. The J segment lost 4 bases and the V segment lost 0 bases, leaving 3 bases of the junction unmatched. Germline-derived CDR1 and CDR2 are SGHRS and YFSETQ.

This chain connects TRBV6-4 to TRBJ2-1; a possible D gene is TRBD1 (5 bases). CDR3 length: 13 amino acids. V shed 6 bases and J shed 9 bases, with 15 bases lying between them. CDR1 and CDR2 from the germline V gene are MRHNA and SNTAGT. CDR3 protein: CASRAFRGTEQFF. The CDR3, as DNA: TGTGCCAGCAGAGCTTTTAGGGGTACTGAGCAGTTCTTC.

V and J are TRBV6-5 and TRBJ1-5, with TRBD1 matching 8 bases. The CDR3 is made up of 15 amino acids. Trimming took 0 bases from V and 4 from J; bases not matched to a gene: 2. Germline values: CDR1 MNHEY, CDR2 SVGAGI. CDR3 bases: TGTGCCAGCAGTTACTCCCGGACAGGGAATCAGCCCCAGCATTTT. It yields the protein CASSYSRTGNQPQHF.

The chain uses TRBV15 and TRBJ1-2; D is unclear. The CDR3 is made up of 12 amino acids. Germline V lookup: CDR1 LNHNV, CDR2 YYDKDF (reference sequence). Between the trimmed V and J ends, which lost 5 bases and 7 bases, there was a span of 11 bases. The CDR3 bases are TGTGCCACCAGCGGCTCTCTTGGTGGCTACACCTTC. Translation: CATSGSLGGYTF.